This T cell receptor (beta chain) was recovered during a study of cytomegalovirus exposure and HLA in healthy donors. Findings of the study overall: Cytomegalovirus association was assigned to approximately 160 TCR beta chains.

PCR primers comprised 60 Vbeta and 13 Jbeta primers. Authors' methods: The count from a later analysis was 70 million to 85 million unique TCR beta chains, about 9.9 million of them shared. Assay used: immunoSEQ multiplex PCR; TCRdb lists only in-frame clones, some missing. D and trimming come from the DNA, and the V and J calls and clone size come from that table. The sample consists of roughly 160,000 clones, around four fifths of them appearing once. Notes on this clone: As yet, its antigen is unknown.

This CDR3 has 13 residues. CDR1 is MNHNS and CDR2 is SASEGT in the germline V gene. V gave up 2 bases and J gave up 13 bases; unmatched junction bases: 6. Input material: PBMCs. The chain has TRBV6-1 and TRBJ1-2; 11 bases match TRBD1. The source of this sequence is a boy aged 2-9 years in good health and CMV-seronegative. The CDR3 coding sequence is TGTGCCAGCAGTGAAAAGGGGACAGGGGGGTTCACCTTC. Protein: CASSEKGTGGFTF.